These T cell receptor beta chains were read from a single sample in a study of blood T cell repertoires in COVID-19. The method was immunoSEQ multiplex PCR; TCRdb's version includes in-frame clones alone and lacks a portion of them. The table lists about 58,000 clones, 70% to 90% of them singletons. Sequencing was done on a sample of peripheral blood. The receptors stem from a woman aged 70-85 years with active COVID-19. Each CDR3 is given with its conserved first and last residue. The order of the fields is CDR3 DNA, CDR3 protein, CDR3 length, J gene, D gene, V gene, clone size. D genes are given only for firm matches. Some rows have no size entry. The others give once, few or many, or a class for an expanded clone.

DNA: TGTGCCAGCAGCTTATACAGAGATAGCTCTGGAAACACCATATATTTT
CDR3: CASSLYRDSSGNTIYF
length: 16
J: TRBJ1-3
D: NA
V: TRBV7-8
size: NA

DNA: TGTGCCAGCAGCTTGGCCGTGCAGGCCTACAATGAGCAGTTCTTC
CDR3: CASSLAVQAYNEQFF
length: 15
J: TRBJ2-1
D: NA
V: TRBV5-5
size: NA

DNA: TGCGCCAGCAGCCCTAACTACCAGGGGCACCCTGAGCAGTTCTTC
CDR3: CASSPNYQGHPEQFF
length: 15
J: TRBJ2-1
D: NA
V: TRBV4-1
size: NA

DNA: TGTGCCAGCAGACTCACCGCCTCTGGAAACACCATATATTTT
CDR3: CASRLTASGNTIYF
length: 14
J: TRBJ1-3
D: NA
V: TRBV2
size: NA

DNA: TGTGCCAGGAGTAAGGATGGCGGGAGCGTGACAGGGGGGGAAGGAGAGACCCAGTACTTC
CDR3: CARSKDGGSVTGGEGETQYF
length: 20
J: TRBJ2-5
D: TRBD1
V: TRBV2
size: NA

DNA: TGTGCCAGCTCACCTCTGGACAGACGAGTTAACACTGAAGCTTTCTTT
CDR3: CASSPLDRRVNTEAFF
length: 16
J: TRBJ1-1
D: NA
V: TRBV18
size: NA

DNA: TGTGCCAGCAGCTTGGGGGAGACCGAAACCACAGATACGCAGTATTTT
CDR3: CASSLGETETTDTQYF
length: 16
J: TRBJ2-3
D: NA
V: TRBV5-5
size: NA

DNA: TGTGCCAGCAGTGAAGGTAGCGGGGGACGGGGAGAGACCCAGTACTTC
CDR3: CASSEGSGGRGETQYF
length: 16
J: TRBJ2-5
D: TRBD2
V: TRBV2
size: NA

DNA: TGTGCCAGCAGTTCCTCCGGGACAGGGAATGAAAAACTGTTTTTT
CDR3: CASSSSGTGNEKLFF
length: 15
J: TRBJ1-4
D: TRBD1
V: TRBV28
size: NA

DNA: TGCGCCAGCAGGAATACAGAAGCCTACGAGCAGTACTTC
CDR3: CASRNTEAYEQYF
length: 13
J: TRBJ2-7
D: NA
V: TRBV5-1
size: NA

DNA: TGTGCCTGGAGTCCCCAGGCAGGGGATGGCTACACCTTC
CDR3: CAWSPQAGDGYTF
length: 13
J: TRBJ1-2
D: NA
V: TRBV30
size: once

DNA: TGTGCCAGCAGCTTGTGGCCCGAGACCCAGTACTTC
CDR3: CASSLWPETQYF
length: 12
J: TRBJ2-5
D: NA
V: TRBV5-4
size: NA

DNA: TGTGCCAGCTCACCCCCGACAGGGGAGGGCGTTACGCAGTATTTT
CDR3: CASSPPTGEGVTQYF
length: 15
J: TRBJ2-3
D: NA
V: TRBV18
size: NA

DNA: TGTGCCAGCAGCACAGGGGGCGCAATGAACACTGAAGCTTTCTTT
CDR3: CASSTGGAMNTEAFF
length: 15
J: TRBJ1-1
D: TRBD1
V: TRBV7-3
size: NA

DNA: TGTGCCAGCAGTTACAGGACTAGCGGGAACAATGAGCAGTTCTTC
CDR3: CASSYRTSGNNEQFF
length: 15
J: TRBJ2-1
D: TRBD2
V: TRBV6-5
size: NA

DNA: TGTGCCAGCAGCTTCCGGGACAATCTCTACGAGCAGTACTTC
CDR3: CASSFRDNLYEQYF
length: 14
J: TRBJ2-7
D: NA
V: TRBV7-9
size: NA

DNA: TGCGCCAGCAGCCCAACCGGGACAGGGGATGAAAAACTGTTTTTT
CDR3: CASSPTGTGDEKLFF
length: 15
J: TRBJ1-4
D: TRBD1
V: TRBV4-1
size: NA

DNA: TGTGCCAGCAGCCAGGACAGTTATAGCAATCAGCCCCAGCATTTT
CDR3: CASSQDSYSNQPQHF
length: 15
J: TRBJ1-5
D: NA
V: TRBV9
size: NA

DNA: TGTGCCAGCAGCCCCACAGGGGGCGCGGGTGAAGCTTTCTTT
CDR3: CASSPTGGAGEAFF
length: 14
J: TRBJ1-1
D: TRBD1
V: TRBV6-4
size: NA

DNA: TGTGCCAGCAGTCTCGCAGGGGGCATTCTAAGAACTGAAGCTTTCTTT
CDR3: CASSLAGGILRTEAFF
length: 16
J: TRBJ1-1
D: TRBD1
V: TRBV28
size: NA

DNA: TGTGCCAGTAGTCTCGGACAGGGGGCGGATACGCAGTATTTT
CDR3: CASSLGQGADTQYF
length: 14
J: TRBJ2-3
D: TRBD1
V: TRBV19
size: NA

DNA: TGTGCCAGCAGTTACTCGATACTAGCGGGCAGAAATGAGCAGTTCTTC
CDR3: CASSYSILAGRNEQFF
length: 16
J: TRBJ2-1
D: TRBD2
V: TRBV6-2/TRBV6-3
size: NA

DNA: TGTGCCAGTACGCGCGGAGGATTGAACACTGAAGCTTTCTTT
CDR3: CASTRGGLNTEAFF
length: 14
J: TRBJ1-1
D: NA
V: TRBV27
size: NA

DNA: TGTGCCAGCAGTTTCGTCGGTTTGGGGGGTGCCGTGAGTGAAAAACTGTTTTTT
CDR3: CASSFVGLGGAVSEKLFF
length: 18
J: TRBJ1-4
D: NA
V: TRBV28
size: NA

DNA: TGCGCCAGCAGCCAAGCTACAGGGGGCGGGACCGATCAGCCCCAGCATTTT
CDR3: CASSQATGGGTDQPQHF
length: 17
J: TRBJ1-5
D: TRBD1
V: TRBV4-1
size: NA

DNA: TGTGCCAGCAGTTTGGGGACAGGGGATCAGCCCCAGCATTTT
CDR3: CASSLGTGDQPQHF
length: 14
J: TRBJ1-5
D: TRBD1
V: TRBV28
size: NA

DNA: TGTGCCAGCAGCAAACTCAGGGACAGCATCTATGCAACTAATGAAAAACTGTTTTTT
CDR3: CASSKLRDSIYATNEKLFF
length: 19
J: TRBJ1-4
D: NA
V: TRBV21-1
size: NA

DNA: TGTGCCAGCTCAGTTCTAGCGGGAGAACACAATGAGCAGTTCTTC
CDR3: CASSVLAGEHNEQFF
length: 15
J: TRBJ2-1
D: TRBD2
V: TRBV18
size: NA

DNA: TGTGCCAGCAGCCCGACTACCCGGGAGACCCAGTACTTC
CDR3: CASSPTTRETQYF
length: 13
J: TRBJ2-5
D: NA
V: TRBV7-3
size: NA

DNA: TGTGCCTTGCTGCCTAGCGAGCCCCTCCGGCAAGAGACCCAGTACTTC
CDR3: CALLPSEPLRQETQYF
length: 16
J: TRBJ2-5
D: NA
V: TRBV9
size: NA

DNA: TGTGCCAGCAGCTTCGTCACTAGCGGGAGCGGCACCGGGGAGCTGTTTTTT
CDR3: CASSFVTSGSGTGELFF
length: 17
J: TRBJ2-2
D: TRBD2
V: TRBV11-2
size: NA

DNA: TGTGCCAGCAGTTTCGAAGAGGGTAGCACAGATACGCAGTATTTT
CDR3: CASSFEEGSTDTQYF
length: 15
J: TRBJ2-3
D: NA
V: TRBV2
size: NA

DNA: TGCGCCAGCAGCTTGGGCGGTACACAGGGTCAGCCCCAGCATTTT
CDR3: CASSLGGTQGQPQHF
length: 15
J: TRBJ1-5
D: NA
V: TRBV5-1
size: NA

DNA: TGTGCCTGGAGTGTAGGGACAGGGTCCTACGAGCAGTACTTC
CDR3: CAWSVGTGSYEQYF
length: 14
J: TRBJ2-7
D: TRBD1
V: TRBV30
size: NA

DNA: TGCGCCAGCAGCCCTCTTTTTAGCCCCGAGGGTCGCAATGAGCAGTTCTTC
CDR3: CASSPLFSPEGRNEQFF
length: 17
J: TRBJ2-1
D: NA
V: TRBV5-1
size: NA

DNA: TGTGCCAGCAGCAGACCCGCAGGGGTAGAGCAGTACTTC
CDR3: CASSRPAGVEQYF
length: 13
J: TRBJ2-7
D: NA
V: TRBV28
size: NA

DNA: TGTGCCAGCAGCCGGAAACTAGCGGGAGGAACCCTCTATGACTCCTACGAGCAGTACTTC
CDR3: CASSRKLAGGTLYDSYEQYF
length: 20
J: TRBJ2-7
D: TRBD2
V: TRBV7-8
size: NA

DNA: TGTGCCAGCAGGTCTGGCGGGGCAGGGGCCAACGTCCTGACTTTC
CDR3: CASRSGGAGANVLTF
length: 15
J: TRBJ2-6
D: NA
V: TRBV28
size: NA

DNA: TGTGCCAGCAGCAAATGGGCCCGGGACAGGGGTCCGGACAGCTCTGGGGCCAACGTCCTGACTTTC
CDR3: CASSKWARDRGPDSSGANVLTF
length: 22
J: TRBJ2-6
D: NA
V: TRBV21-1
size: NA

DNA: TGTGCCAGCAGCCTTGTTGAGGACACTGAAGCTTTCTTT
CDR3: CASSLVEDTEAFF
length: 13
J: TRBJ1-1
D: NA
V: TRBV6-2/TRBV6-3
size: NA

DNA: TGTGCCAGCAGCCGGGACAGGGGCCAAGAGACCCAGTACTTC
CDR3: CASSRDRGQETQYF
length: 14
J: TRBJ2-5
D: TRBD1
V: TRBV7-3
size: NA

DNA: TGTGCCAGCAGCCAAGGCAGGGGCGATGGCTACACCTTC
CDR3: CASSQGRGDGYTF
length: 13
J: TRBJ1-2
D: NA
V: TRBV4-2
size: NA

DNA: TGTGCCAGCAGGACGGACAGGGCAGCGAGCAATCAGCCCCAGCATTTT
CDR3: CASRTDRAASNQPQHF
length: 16
J: TRBJ1-5
D: TRBD1
V: TRBV2
size: once

DNA: TGTGCCAGCAGTGGAGGGGCGGCCGGGGAGCTGTTTTTT
CDR3: CASSGGAAGELFF
length: 13
J: TRBJ2-2
D: NA
V: TRBV28
size: NA

DNA: TGTGCCAGCAGCCCGTTGGAGGGACAGGGTTACGAGCAGTACTTC
CDR3: CASSPLEGQGYEQYF
length: 15
J: TRBJ2-7
D: TRBD1
V: TRBV7-8
size: NA

DNA: TGCGCCAGCAGCCAGGCTAGCGGGAGGCTTTTGAATGAGCAGTTCTTC
CDR3: CASSQASGRLLNEQFF
length: 16
J: TRBJ2-1
D: TRBD2
V: TRBV4-1
size: NA

DNA: TGTGCCAGTAGTAGAGGGACAAGCATTGAAGCTTTCTTT
CDR3: CASSRGTSIEAFF
length: 13
J: TRBJ1-1
D: NA
V: TRBV19
size: once

DNA: TGTGCCAGCAGCAAAGACGATCCCCCGCACAACAATGAGCAGTTCTTC
CDR3: CASSKDDPPHNNEQFF
length: 16
J: TRBJ2-1
D: NA
V: TRBV21-1
size: NA

DNA: TGTGCCACCAGCCGAACCTCGACAGGGTCACCCCTCCACTTT
CDR3: CATSRTSTGSPLHF
length: 14
J: TRBJ1-6
D: TRBD1
V: TRBV15
size: NA

DNA: TGTGCCAGCAGCTTGGGACAGTGGGACTATGGCTACACCTTC
CDR3: CASSLGQWDYGYTF
length: 14
J: TRBJ1-2
D: TRBD1
V: TRBV7-9
size: NA

DNA: TGTGCCAGCCTAGGGGAGGGGAGGTACAATGAGCAGTTCTTC
CDR3: CASLGEGRYNEQFF
length: 14
J: TRBJ2-1
D: TRBD2
V: TRBV2
size: once

DNA: TGTGCCAGCAGCGTAGTTCTCAACTATGGCTACACCTTC
CDR3: CASSVVLNYGYTF
length: 13
J: TRBJ1-2
D: NA
V: TRBV9
size: once

DNA: TGTGCCAGCAGCTCACATCCGAACACTGAAGCTTTCTTT
CDR3: CASSSHPNTEAFF
length: 13
J: TRBJ1-1
D: NA
V: TRBV12-3/TRBV12-4
size: NA